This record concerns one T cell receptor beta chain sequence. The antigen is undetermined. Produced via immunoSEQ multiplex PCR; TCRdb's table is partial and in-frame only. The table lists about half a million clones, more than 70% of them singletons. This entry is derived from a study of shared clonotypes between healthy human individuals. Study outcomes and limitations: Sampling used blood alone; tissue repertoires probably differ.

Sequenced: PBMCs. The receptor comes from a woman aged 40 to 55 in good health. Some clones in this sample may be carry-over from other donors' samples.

CDR3 region: CASSFSGGDYEQYF. CDR3 coding DNA: TGTGCCAGCAGTTTTAGCGGGGGTGACTACGAGCAGTACTTC. The chain combines TRBV28 with TRBJ2-7, with 9 bases identical to TRBD2. The germline V gene encodes CDR1 MDHEN and CDR2 SYDVKM. V trimming: 3 bases; J trimming: 3 bases; junction bases outside the gene matches: 3. The CDR3 runs 14 residues.